The 7 T cell receptor beta chains given below trace back to one sample, sequenced in a study of early T cells in non-severe SARS-CoV-2 infection. TCRdb reprocessed the 5' RACE reads with MiXCR, giving one entry per CDR3 protein. The table has approximately 58,000 distinct CDR3 sequences, under 7.5% seen once. The sequenced sample consisted of whole blood. The receptor set was obtained from an adult who was a healthcare worker with PCR-confirmed SARS-CoV-2 infection or an uninfected control (not recorded which).

This clonotype was counted only a few times. V is TRBV10-3 and J is TRBJ2-5, with TRBD2 identical over 12 bases. Losses at the gene ends were 4 bases for V and 2 bases for J; bases not matched to a gene: 2. CDR3 size: 15 residues. The V gene's germline CDR1 is ENHRY and CDR2 SYGVKD. Written as DNA, the CDR3 is TGTGCCATCAGTGCCGGGACTAGCGGGCAAGAGACCCAGTACTTC. Translated, it gives CAISAGTSGQETQYF.

This clonotype was counted at least ten times. The chain recombines TRBV5-4 with TRBJ2-7; perhaps D is TRBD1 or TRBD2 (5 bases each). The CDR3 has 15 residues. The germline V gene encodes CDR1 SGHNT and CDR2 YYREEE (reference sequence). V dropped 0 bases and J dropped 7 bases, with 17 bases sitting between them. The CDR3 protein is CASSLGGIPSGEQYF. The CDR3 DNA reads as TGTGCCAGCAGCTTGGGGGGGATCCCCTCGGGGGAGCAGTACTTC. The entire variable domain, with the rest obtained from reference TRBV5-4 and TRBJ2-7, is as follows: ETGVTQSPTHLIKTRGQQVTLRCSSQSGHNTVSWYQQALGQGPQFIFQYYREEENGRGNFPPRFSGLQFPNYSSELNVNALELDDSALYLCASSLGGIPSGEQYFGPGTRLTVT.

At least ten counts were recorded for this clonotype. V and J are TRBV19 and TRBJ1-5, with 7 positions matching TRBD1. Germline lookup yields CDR1 LNHDA and CDR2 SQIVND (reference sequence). The V and J ends lost 6 bases and 3 bases, in that order; junction bases with no gene match: 5. The CDR3 consists of 14 residues. CDR3 region: CASRKDRLNQPQHF. The CDR3 DNA is TGTGCCAGTAGGAAGGACAGGCTCAATCAGCCCCAGCATTTT.

The CDR3 nucleotides are TGTGCCAGCTCACGTGGACTGCCGCAGATGGATACGCAGTATTTT. Residues: CASSRGLPQMDTQYF. This rearrangement joins TRBV18 to TRBJ2-3; D may be TRBD2 (5 bases). The CDR3 runs 15 residues. The V and J ends lost 4 bases and 6 bases respectively, with 17 bases between them. The germline CDR1 and CDR2 sequences are KGHSH and LQKENI.

This clonotype has ten or more counts. The chain joins TRBV5-1 to TRBJ2-3; TRBD1 matches 7 bases. The CDR3 totals 15 residues. V shed 4 bases and J 5 bases; nucleotides not matched to a gene: 10. Germline lookup yields CDR1 SGHRS and CDR2 YFSETQ. This chain's CDR3 is CASSGSGGLEDTQYF. In DNA, the CDR3 is TGCGCCAGCAGCGGGTCAGGGGGTTTGGAAGATACGCAGTATTTT.

This clonotype was counted a few times. This chain joins TRBV10-1 and TRBJ1-5; 7 nucleotides line up with TRBD1. V dropped 7 bases and J dropped 1; count of bases not matched to a gene: 7. CDR1 WNHNN and CDR2 SYGVQD come from the germline V gene (reference sequence). The CDR3 contains 15 residues. In DNA form, the CDR3 reads TGCGCCAGCAACCTTGACAGGGCAAGCAATCAGCCCCAGCATTTT. This codes for CASNLDRASNQPQHF.

In this sample, this clonotype turned up a few times. This chain links TRBV5-1 with TRBJ1-1; D may be TRBD1 (5 bases). Trimming stripped 4 bases from V and 4 bases from J, with 17 bases between. The germline CDR1 and CDR2 sequences are SGHRS and YFSETQ. The CDR3 length is 15 residues. CDR3: CASSGFRDAITEAFF. In DNA, the CDR3 is TGCGCCAGCAGCGGATTCCGGGACGCCATCACTGAAGCTTTCTTT.